This T cell receptor beta chain emerged from a study of T cells in tuberculosis. This sample's time point: new active TB diagnosis, blood taken before or within 7 days of starting treatment. Profiling relied on immunoSEQ multiplex PCR, and the TCRdb table lists in-frame clones only, not all of them. The table lists about 50,000 clones, roughly 96% of them singletons. CDR1 is SGHRS, CDR2 YFSETQ, per germline. The length of the CDR3 is 14 residues. The V end was cut by 1 base, the J end by 4 bases, with 12 bases between. The chain is built from TRBV5-1 and TRBJ2-7, with a possible D match to TRBD1 (6 bases). The origin of this receptor is an adult with tuberculosis. The input for sequencing was PBMCs, taken at tuberculosis diagnosis. The CDR3 spells CASSLTGGMYEQYF. CDR3 bases: TGCGCCAGCAGCTTGACTGGGGGCATGTACGAGCAGTACTTC.